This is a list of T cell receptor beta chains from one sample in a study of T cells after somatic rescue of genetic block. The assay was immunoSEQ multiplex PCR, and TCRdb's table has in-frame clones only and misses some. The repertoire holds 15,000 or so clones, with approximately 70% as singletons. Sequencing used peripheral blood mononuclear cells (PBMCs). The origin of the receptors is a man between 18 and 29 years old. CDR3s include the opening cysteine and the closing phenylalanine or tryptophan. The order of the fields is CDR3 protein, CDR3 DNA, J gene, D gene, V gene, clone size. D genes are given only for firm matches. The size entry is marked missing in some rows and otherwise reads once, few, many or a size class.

cdr3_aa: CASSLTGAPEAEAFF
cdr3_nt: TGTGCCAGCAGCCTAACAGGGGCCCCCGAGGCTGAAGCTTTCTTT
j_call: TRBJ1-1
d_call: TRBD1
v_call: TRBV28
clone_size: few

cdr3_aa: CASSYTSGNTEAFF
cdr3_nt: TGTGCCAGCAGTTACACGTCCGGGAACACTGAAGCTTTCTTT
j_call: TRBJ1-1
d_call: -
v_call: TRBV6-5
clone_size: -

cdr3_aa: CASSLASRRTGELFF
cdr3_nt: TGTGCCAGCAGCTTAGCTAGCCGGAGGACCGGGGAGCTGTTTTTT
j_call: TRBJ2-2
d_call: -
v_call: TRBV11-2
clone_size: -

cdr3_aa: CASSPLSRESDTQYF
cdr3_nt: TGTGCCAGCAGCCCCCTTTCGCGGGAGTCAGATACGCAGTATTTT
j_call: TRBJ2-3
d_call: TRBD2
v_call: TRBV7-3
clone_size: -

cdr3_aa: CASRSGGNHEQYF
cdr3_nt: TGTGCCAGTAGATCAGGGGGGAACCACGAGCAGTACTTC
j_call: TRBJ2-7
d_call: -
v_call: TRBV19
clone_size: once

cdr3_aa: CASSFFTDGEAFF
cdr3_nt: TGTGCCAGCAGCTTTTTTACAGACGGTGAAGCTTTCTTT
j_call: TRBJ1-1
d_call: -
v_call: TRBV7-2
clone_size: -

cdr3_aa: CASSLNRGPYEQYF
cdr3_nt: TGTGCCAGCAGCTTAAACAGGGGGCCCTACGAGCAGTACTTC
j_call: TRBJ2-7
d_call: TRBD1
v_call: TRBV11-2
clone_size: -

cdr3_aa: CASMGHYENTEAFF
cdr3_nt: TGTGCCAGCATGGGACATTACGAGAACACTGAAGCTTTCTTT
j_call: TRBJ1-1
d_call: -
v_call: TRBV6-6
clone_size: -

cdr3_aa: CASSQVIFLGPDTQYF
cdr3_nt: TGCGCCAGCAGCCAAGTGATATTCCTAGGCCCAGATACGCAGTATTTT
j_call: TRBJ2-3
d_call: -
v_call: TRBV4-1
clone_size: -

cdr3_aa: CASSHWGELAKNIQYF
cdr3_nt: TGTGCCAGCAGCCACTGGGGGGAATTAGCCAAAAACATTCAGTACTTC
j_call: TRBJ2-4
d_call: -
v_call: TRBV7-9
clone_size: once

cdr3_aa: CASSSQGLADNEQFF
cdr3_nt: TGTGCCAGCTCATCGCAGGGACTAGCGGACAATGAGCAGTTCTTC
j_call: TRBJ2-1
d_call: TRBD2
v_call: TRBV18
clone_size: -

cdr3_aa: CASSRGQGETQYF
cdr3_nt: TGTGCCAGCAGCAGGGGGCAGGGAGAGACCCAGTACTTC
j_call: TRBJ2-5
d_call: TRBD1
v_call: TRBV19
clone_size: -

cdr3_aa: CASSLSPRTGGFYEQYF
cdr3_nt: TGTGCCAGCAGCTTAAGCCCCAGGACAGGGGGGTTCTACGAGCAGTACTTC
j_call: TRBJ2-7
d_call: TRBD1
v_call: TRBV11-2
clone_size: few

cdr3_aa: CAISGSGEARGKGYTF
cdr3_nt: TGTGCCATCAGTGGGTCCGGGGAGGCGCGGGGGAAGGGCTACACCTTC
j_call: TRBJ1-2
d_call: -
v_call: TRBV10-3
clone_size: once

cdr3_aa: CASSHRVGGGLVDEQFF
cdr3_nt: TGCGCCAGCAGCCATCGAGTGGGCGGGGGGCTTGTCGATGAGCAGTTCTTC
j_call: TRBJ2-1
d_call: TRBD2
v_call: TRBV5-1
clone_size: -

cdr3_aa: CASRVWDSYNEQFF
cdr3_nt: TGTGCCAGCAGGGTATGGGACTCCTACAATGAGCAGTTCTTC
j_call: TRBJ2-1
d_call: -
v_call: TRBV11-2
clone_size: -

cdr3_aa: CASTTFTGGGEKLFF
cdr3_nt: TGTGCCAGCACCACTTTTACAGGGGGCGGTGAAAAACTGTTTTTT
j_call: TRBJ1-4
d_call: TRBD1
v_call: TRBV27
clone_size: -

cdr3_aa: CASSMLAGGKDTQYF
cdr3_nt: TGCGCCAGCAGCATGCTAGCGGGGGGTAAGGATACGCAGTATTTT
j_call: TRBJ2-3
d_call: TRBD2
v_call: TRBV5-1
clone_size: -

cdr3_aa: CASSYLGVAGTEAFF
cdr3_nt: TGTGCCAGCAGTTACTTGGGCGTCGCCGGCACTGAAGCTTTCTTT
j_call: TRBJ1-1
d_call: -
v_call: TRBV6-5
clone_size: few

cdr3_aa: CASSLGGEADTQYF
cdr3_nt: TGCGCCAGCAGCTTGGGCGGGGAAGCAGATACGCAGTATTTT
j_call: TRBJ2-3
d_call: -
v_call: TRBV5-1
clone_size: -

cdr3_aa: CASSLGLADAYEQYF
cdr3_nt: TGCGCCAGCAGCTTGGGACTAGCAGATGCCTACGAGCAGTACTTC
j_call: TRBJ2-7
d_call: TRBD2
v_call: TRBV5-1
clone_size: medium-sized

cdr3_aa: CASSYSGGRIETQYF
cdr3_nt: TGTGCCAGCAGTTACTCGGGGGGGCGAATTGAGACCCAGTACTTC
j_call: TRBJ2-5
d_call: -
v_call: TRBV6-5
clone_size: -

cdr3_aa: CASSFRVAQPQHF
cdr3_nt: TGTGCCAGCAGTTTCCGGGTTGCTCAGCCCCAGCATTTT
j_call: TRBJ1-5
d_call: -
v_call: TRBV27
clone_size: -

cdr3_aa: CAISEGGTEAFF
cdr3_nt: TGTGCCATCAGTGAGGGTGGGACTGAAGCTTTCTTT
j_call: TRBJ1-1
d_call: -
v_call: TRBV10-3
clone_size: -

cdr3_aa: CASGSSLNEQFF
cdr3_nt: TGTGCTAGTGGTTCCTCTCTCAATGAGCAGTTCTTC
j_call: TRBJ2-1
d_call: -
v_call: TRBV12-5
clone_size: -